This T cell receptor (beta chain) was retrieved from a study of blood T cell repertoires in COVID-19. This clone was seen a few times. Germline assignment: CDR1 MNHEY and CDR2 SVGAGI. The length of the CDR3 is 14 residues. V lost 0 bases to trimming and J lost 8 bases, with 13 bases between them. Generated by immunoSEQ multiplex PCR, the TCRdb table keeps only in-frame clones and is missing some. Counted here are roughly 140,000 clones, roughly 84% occurring once; the ten biggest clones make up 9.8%. This clonotype was sampled from a woman between 50 and 59 years old with acute or convalescent COVID-19. The sequenced material came from peripheral blood. The chain couples TRBV6-5 to TRBJ1-2, with TRBD1 as a possible D gene (5 bases). CDR3 DNA sequence: TGTGCCAGCAGTTACTCGAATAGGGGTGACGGCTACACCTTC. Translated: CASSYSNRGDGYTF.